This is a list of T cell receptor beta chains from one sample in a study of tumor-infiltrating lymphocytes in primary liver carcinoma. TCRdb analysed the multiplex PCR reads with MiXCR anew, one entry per CDR3 protein. The table lists about 48,000 distinct CDR3 sequences, roughly 77% of them singletons. What was sequenced was liver tumor tissue from sampling region 3. These TCRs come from a man aged 40-50 years with primary liver carcinoma and hepatitis B virus infection. CDR3s include the opening cysteine and the closing phenylalanine or tryptophan. A D gene is named only where the DNA matches it firmly. Rows may omit the clone size; those that give it use once, few, many or a size class.

TRBV29-1	TRBJ2-3	many	TRBD2	TGCAGCGTAAAGGGACTAGCGGGAGCAGATACGCAGTATTTT	CSVKGLAGADTQYF
TRBV10-2	TRBJ2-5	few	TRBD2	TGCGCCGGCAGTAACGGGGCTAGCGGGTTTGGGGGGACCCAGTACTTC	CAGSNGASGFGGTQYF
TRBV6-1	TRBJ1-1	-	-	TGTGCCAGCAGCCTTCAACAGGGTCGGAGTACTGAAGCTTACTTT	CASSLQQGRSTEAYF
TRBV5-1	TRBJ2-1	-	TRBD2	TGCACCAGCAGCTTCCTTAGCGGGAGCTCCTACGATGAGCAGTTCTTC	CTSSFLSGSSYDEQFF
TRBV11-2	TRBJ2-2	-	TRBD2	TGTATCAGCAGCTTAGTGGCACTAGCGGGAACCTGGGAGCTGTTTTTT	CISSLVALAGTWELFF
TRBV6-1	TRBJ2-7	many	TRBD2	TGTGCCAGCAGTGGGAGGGACTATTCGGGAGAGCAGTACTTC	CASSGRDYSGEQYF
TRBV11-2	TRBJ2-5	-	-	TGTGCCAGCAGCGAGCTGACAGGAGCGGGAAAGACTCAGTACTTC	CASSELTGAGKTQYF
TRBV6-5	TRBJ2-7	many	TRBD2	TGTGCCAGCAGTTACGGCGGGAGGGGAGCCTACGAGCAGTACTTC	CASSYGGRGAYEQYF
TRBV29-1	TRBJ2-7	-	-	TGCAGCGTTGACGCTGACGGGACCTACGAGCTGTACTTC	CSVDADGTYELYF
TRBV10-3	TRBJ2-3	-	TRBD1	TGTGTCATAAGTGGGAGGACAGGGGAGTATACGCAGTATTTT	CVISGRTGEYTQYF
TRBV7-9	TRBJ2-1	once	-	TGTGCCAGCAGCTTAAGGCTGGGCGAGAGCTCCTACAATGAGCAGTTCTTC	CASSLRLGESSYNEQFF
TRBV14	TRBJ1-5	-	-	TGTGTCAGCAGCCGAGAAGGGGGGACGCCCCAGCATTTT	CVSSREGGTPQHF
TRBV5-1	TRBJ2-7	-	-	TGCGCCAGCAGCGAGACTAGTGGGGGTGTCAACGAGCAGTACTTC	CASSETSGGVNEQYF
TRBV10-3	TRBJ2-1	-	-	TGTGCCATCAGTGTTAGAGCGGAAGGTCAAAATGAGCAGTTCTTC	CAISVRAEGQNEQFF
TRBV6-2/TRBV6-3	TRBJ2-6	-	-	TGTGCTAGCAGCCTCGGACGGGGTACTGGGGCCAACGTCCTGACTTTC	CASSLGRGTGANVLTF
TRBV7-2	TRBJ2-2	-	TRBD1	TGTGCCAGCAGGACGAACCAGGCCTGGACAGGGAACACCGGGGAGCTGTTTTTT	CASRTNQAWTGNTGELFF
TRBV11-2	TRBJ2-1	-	-	TGTACCAGCAGATTAGTCCTATCGGATGAGCAGTTCTTC	CTSRLVLSDEQFF
TRBV6-5	TRBJ2-7	-	TRBD1	TGTGCCAGCAATTGCGCCTCAGACGGGACAGGGGAGCAGTACTTC	CASNCASDGTGEQYF
TRBV4-1	TRBJ2-1	-	TRBD2	TGCCTCAGCAGCTCCTCAGACAGCGGACTAGCGGGAGGGCCGGGAAATGAGCAGTTCTTC	CLSSSSDSGLAGGPGNEQFF
TRBV28	TRBJ2-7	-	-	TGTGCCTTCGCTCCGGGGGCCTACGAGCAGTACTTC	CAFAPGAYEQYF
TRBV6-1	TRBJ2-7	many	TRBD1	TGTGCCAGCAGTGCAGGGGGTCACGAGCAGTACTTC	CASSAGGHEQYF
TRBV12-3/TRBV12-4	TRBJ2-2	many	TRBD1	TGTGCCAGCAGTTTAGGGGACAGGGTGTCCGGGGAGCTGTTTTTT	CASSLGDRVSGELFF
TRBV6-5	TRBJ2-7	-	-	TGTGCCAGCAGTTACCGGGAGAGTCGGTACGAGCAGTACTTC	CASSYRESRYEQYF
TRBV29-1	TRBJ2-1	-	-	TGCGGCGCCACCTACGATGAGCAGTTCTTC	CGATYDEQFF
TRBV29-1	TRBJ2-3	-	-	TGCAACCTCAACGCAGTAGGCACAGATACGCAGTATTTT	CNLNAVGTDTQYF
TRBV6-1	TRBJ2-2	-	TRBD1	TGTGCCAGCGAGACAGGGAGCGACACCGGGGAACTGTTTTTC	CASETGSDTGELFF
TRBV11-1	TRBJ2-1	once	TRBD2	TGTGCCAGCAGCTGCCAACTAGCGGGAGCAGACAATGAGCAGTTCTTC	CASSCQLAGADNEQFF
TRBV5-1	TRBJ1-5	medium-sized	-	TGCGCCAGCAGCTATGGGGACGGGGGTCAGCCCCAGCATTTT	CASSYGDGGQPQHF
TRBV4-2	TRBJ2-3	many	TRBD2	TGTGCCAGCAGGCCAACGGGGACTAGCGGGAACCTAGATACGCAGTATTTT	CASRPTGTSGNLDTQYF